One sample yielded the 31 T cell receptor beta chains listed below, sequenced in a study of blood T cell repertoires in COVID-19 (dated by TCRdb to about 2020). The library was produced with the immunoSEQ multiplex PCR assay. Drawn from immuneACCESS, this table holds only the in-frame rearrangements with V and J called that TCRdb kept. Clones are partly lost; checked studies trace under half to an unresolved V gene and leave the rest unexplained. A total of some 97,000 clones appear in this sample, 90% of them only once. The top ten hold about 5% of the sample. Sequences were obtained from peripheral blood. The receptors derive from a man aged 45 to 65 with acute or convalescent COVID-19.

The gene calls are TRBV24-1 and TRBJ1-5; 8 bases fit TRBD1. From germline, CDR1 is KGHDR and CDR2 SFDVKD. The trim removed 1 base at V and 0 bases at J, leaving 7 bases unmatched. The CDR3 consists of 18 residues. CDR3 nucleotide sequence: TGTGCCACCAGTGATTTCCAAGGGACAGGACTTAGCAATCAGCCCCAGCATTTT. It specifies CATSDFQGTGLSNQPQHF.

This sequence joins TRBV6-5 and TRBJ2-1, with 10 bases identical to TRBD1. Germline values: CDR1 MNHEY, CDR2 SVGAGI. CDR3 length: 15 residues. V lost 5 bases to trimming and J lost 6 bases; unmatched junction nucleotides: 7. The CDR3 nucleotides are TGTGCCAGCAGTAGGCAGGGACAGGGGTCCAATGAGCAGTTCTTC. Protein product: CASSRQGQGSNEQFF.

The chain uses TRBV29-1 and TRBJ2-7, with a tentative D call TRBD1 (6 bases). This CDR3 is built from 12 residues. Germline-derived CDR1 and CDR2 are SQVTM and ANQGSEA. The V and J ends lost 7 bases and 3 bases respectively, with 13 bases between them. The CDR3 DNA reads TGCAGCGCCGAGGGGGAAGGCTACGAGCAGTACTTC. Translated, it gives CSAEGEGYEQYF.

The chain carries TRBV5-6 and TRBJ2-3, with D possibly being TRBD1 (6 bases). The CDR3 consists of 13 residues. V dropped 5 bases and J dropped 7 bases, with 14 bases sitting between them. In germline, CDR1 is SGHDT, CDR2 YYEEEE. CDR3 protein: CASRPLQGHTQYF. The CDR3 region has the DNA TGTGCCAGCAGACCGCTACAGGGCCATACGCAGTATTTT.

This clone is a singleton in its sample. The rearrangement links TRBV30 to TRBJ2-1, with 9 positions matching TRBD1. Per germline, CDR1 GTSNPN and CDR2 SVGIG (reference sequence). Trimming at V came to 4 bases and at J to 7 bases, leaving 8 bases not matched to a gene. There are 14 residues in the CDR3. The CDR3 sequence: CAWTPGQGLNEQFF. CDR3 nucleotides: TGTGCCTGGACCCCGGGACAGGGACTGAATGAGCAGTTCTTC.

This clone was detected a few times. The V call is TRBV18, the J call TRBJ1-2; no reliable D call. This CDR3 has 16 residues. The V gene lost 5 bases and the J gene lost 8 bases, with 24 bases spanning the gap. Germline lookup yields CDR1 KGHSH and CDR2 LQKENI. Here the CDR3 DNA reads TGTGCCAGCTCAGCAGGACTAGAGAAGGGATCCTTAGGCTACACCTTC. It translates to CASSAGLEKGSLGYTF.

This clone has more than one count but fewer than ten. The V call is TRBV30, the J call TRBJ1-1, with D perhaps TRBD1 (5 bases). The V and J ends lost 4 bases and 3 bases respectively, with 12 bases between them. The CDR3 consists of 13 residues. The germline CDR1 and CDR2 sequences are GTSNPN and SVGIG (reference sequence). The CDR3 nucleotides are TGTGCCTGGAAGCGACAGCACCACACTGAAGCTTTCTTT. The encoded protein is CAWKRQHHTEAFF.

The rearrangement uses TRBV7-9 and TRBJ1-5; a possible D gene is TRBD1 (5 bases). The CDR3 contains 15 residues. Germline V gene data show CDR1 as SEHNR and CDR2 as FQNEAQ (reference sequence). Trimming stripped 0 bases from V and 7 bases from J, with 13 bases between. CDR3 in amino acids: CASSLAGGVGQPQHF. For the CDR3, the DNA is TGTGCCAGCAGCTTAGCGGGAGGGGTTGGGCAGCCCCAGCATTTT.

This chain joins TRBV12-2 and TRBJ2-3; TRBD1 is the table's D call and was not checked against the DNA. TRBV12-2 is designated a pseudogene. This CDR3 comprises 17 residues. The CDR3 nucleotides are TGTGCAAGTCGCTTAGCGAGTCCGGGACAGGGTCTTGATACGCAGTATTTT. Its protein product is CASRLASPGQGLDTQYF.

This clone occurred a few times. The chain joins TRBV10-3 to TRBJ1-2; no firm D call. The V end lost 9 bases, the J end lost 5 bases, and 13 bases lay between the germline ends. This CDR3 has 12 amino acids. The germline gives CDR1 ENHRY, CDR2 SYGVKD. CDR3 sequence (DNA): TGTGCCATTCAGACGGACTCTTATGGCTACACCTTC. This gives the protein CAIQTDSYGYTF.

This chain connects TRBV19 to TRBJ1-2; 7 nucleotides match TRBD1. V shed 7 bases and J 2 bases; nucleotides not matched to a gene: 7. Germline V gene sequence: CDR1 LNHDA, CDR2 SQIVND (reference sequence). CDR3 length: 14 amino acids. CDR3 sequence (DNA): TGTGCCAGTAACGGCAGGGGGTCCAACTATGGCTACACCTTC. Amino acid sequence: CASNGRGSNYGYTF.

The chain employs TRBV18 and TRBJ2-2; the D is unclear. Per the germline V gene, CDR1 is KGHSH and CDR2 is LQKENI. The CDR3 is made up of 12 amino acids. Trimming took 3 bases from V and 6 from J, leaving 5 bases between them. The CDR3 bases are TGTGCCAGCTCACCGGCGGCCGGGGAGCTGTTTTTT. Its protein is CASSPAAGELFF.

The rearrangement uses TRBV18 and TRBJ2-2; D unresolved. Germline V gene lookup returns CDR1 KGHSH and CDR2 LQKENI. With 0 bases removed from V and 0 bases from J, the gap between germline ends came to 5 bases. The CDR3 contains 15 residues. The chain's CDR3 is CASSPPRPNTGELFF. As DNA, the CDR3 is TGTGCCAGCTCACCACCCAGGCCGAACACCGGGGAGCTGTTTTTT.

V gene TRBV21-1 combines with J gene TRBJ1-1; the D call TRBD1 from the table was never checked on the DNA. TRBV21-1 is flagged as a pseudogene. The CDR3 contains 15 residues. The CDR3 is CASSRGEGRNTEAFF. CDR3 DNA sequence: TGTGCCAGCAGCAGGGGCGAAGGCAGGAACACTGAAGCTTTCTTT.

J is TRBJ1-3 and V is TRBV18; D is unresolved. The CDR3 spans 15 residues. V lost 1 base, J lost 4 bases, and 11 bases lay in between. From germline, CDR1 is KGHSH and CDR2 LQKENI. CDR3 sequence: CASSPQRQVGNTIYF. CDR3 coding DNA: TGTGCCAGCTCACCACAAAGGCAGGTCGGAAACACCATATATTTT.

This clone was observed a single time. The chain carries TRBV5-1 and TRBJ1-5; no reliable D call. Germline V gene lookup returns CDR1 SGHRS and CDR2 YFSETQ. Trimming cost V 0 bases and J 5 bases, with 9 bases left between them. The CDR3 runs to 14 residues. CDR3 DNA: TGCGCCAGCAGCTTGGGCTCGGGAGATCAGCCCCAGCATTTT. It encodes CASSLGSGDQPQHF. Full variable domain (rest looked up from reference TRBV5-1 and TRBJ1-5): KAGVTQTPRYLIKTRGQQVTLSCSPISGHRSVSWYQQTPGQGLQFLFEYFSETQRNKGNFPGRFSGRQFSNSRSEMNVSTLELGDSALYLCASSLGSGDQPQHFGDGTRLSIL.

This clone was counted between two and nine times. This chain links TRBV27 with TRBJ2-7, with D possibly TRBD1 on 5 matching bases. V was clipped by 3 bases and J by 3 bases, with 12 bases between them. In germline, CDR1 is MNHEY, CDR2 SMNVEV (reference sequence). This CDR3 has 14 amino acids. The DNA for the CDR3 is TGTGCCAGCAGTTTCAATCTAGGGGACTACGAGCAGTACTTC. As protein: CASSFNLGDYEQYF.

This clone was counted once. The rearrangement joins TRBV2 to TRBJ1-2, with D maybe TRBD1 (5 bases). The length of the CDR3 is 15 residues. Germline V gene data show CDR1 as SNHLY and CDR2 as FYNNEI. V was shortened by 5 bases and J by 6 bases, with 19 bases between the two germline ends. CDR3 loop: CASSFRRGVRDGYTF. The CDR3 DNA is TGTGCCAGCAGTTTCCGACGGGGGGTGAGAGATGGCTACACCTTC.

This clone was seen only once. This sequence joins TRBV6-2 or TRBV6-3 and TRBJ1-3, with D tentatively TRBD1 (5 bases). Trimming shortened V by 0 bases and J by 3 bases, and 6 bases separated the two germline ends. This CDR3 is 14 amino acids long. Germline values: CDR1 MNHEY, CDR2 SVGEGT. The CDR3 DNA follows: TGTGCCAGCAGTTACTCGACAGTTGGAAACACCATATATTTT. Translated: CASSYSTVGNTIYF.

This chain joins TRBV10-3 and TRBJ2-7, with D possibly matching TRBD2 (6 bases). Per germline, CDR1 ENHRY and CDR2 SYGVKD. The ends were cut back, 7 bases at V and 1 base at J, with 14 bases in the middle. This CDR3 spans 14 amino acids. The CDR3 region is CAITRGTLSYEQYF. CDR3 DNA sequence: TGTGCCATCACCCGGGGGACGCTTTCCTACGAGCAGTACTTC.

The chain joins TRBV30 to TRBJ2-3; D is unresolved. Germline-derived CDR1 and CDR2 are GTSNPN and SVGIG (reference sequence). The CDR3 consists of 12 residues. The ends were cut back, 1 base at V and 4 bases at J, with 6 bases in the middle. CDR3 bases: TGTGCCTGGAGTGAAAGCCCAGATACGCAGTATTTT. Translating it yields CAWSESPDTQYF.

The chain combines TRBV27 with TRBJ2-7; 7 bases are shared with TRBD1. Losses at the gene ends were 10 bases for V and 1 base for J; bases not matched to a gene: 7. Germline V lookup: CDR1 MNHEY, CDR2 SMNVEV (reference sequence). This CDR3 is 13 amino acids long. The CDR3 region has the DNA TGTGCCACCAGGGACAGCCTTTCCTACGAGCAGTACTTC. It translates to CATRDSLSYEQYF.

The chain is built from TRBV7-9 and TRBJ2-7; D remains ambiguous. The CDR3 runs 11 residues. Trimming shortened V by 5 bases and J by 3 bases, and 5 bases separated the two germline ends. Germline V CDR1 and CDR2: SEHNR, FQNEAQ (reference sequence). In DNA form, the CDR3 reads TGTGCCAGCAGCCCCTACTACGAGCAGTACTTC. It translates to CASSPYYEQYF.

V usage is TRBV19 and J usage is TRBJ2-5; possible D gene TRBD2, 7 bases. V dropped 3 bases and J dropped 5 bases, with 19 bases sitting between them. Germline loops: CDR1 LNHDA, CDR2 SQIVND (reference sequence). The CDR3 is 16 amino acids. The CDR3 region has the DNA TGTGCCAGTAGTATTGGGGGGGGCGTTAGTAGGGAGACCCAGTACTTC. It translates to CASSIGGGVSRETQYF.

This clone was seen only a few times. V is TRBV28 and J is TRBJ1-6; 9 bases fit TRBD1. V was clipped by 4 bases and J by 10 bases; unmatched bases: 8. Germline CDR1 is MDHEN and CDR2 is SYDVKM. The CDR3 loop spans 15 amino acids. Here the CDR3 DNA reads TGTGCCAGCAGTTCTCCGGGACAGGGTTGGTCACCCCTCCACTTT. Protein product: CASSSPGQGWSPLHF.

This chain connects TRBV29-1 to TRBJ2-7; TRBD1 might be the D (6 bases). The CDR3 runs 14 residues. In germline, CDR1 is SQVTM, CDR2 ANQGSEA. The V and J ends lost 6 bases and 0 bases respectively, with 15 bases between them. CDR3 protein: CSVRLQGYSYEQYF. The CDR3 bases are TGCAGCGTACGCCTCCAGGGGTACTCCTACGAGCAGTACTTC.

This clone was detected only once. The V call is TRBV19, the J call TRBJ1-2, with D perhaps matching TRBD1 (6 bases). Germline loops: CDR1 LNHDA, CDR2 SQIVND (reference sequence). Between the trimmed V and J ends, which lost 7 bases and 8 bases, there was a span of 20 bases. This CDR3 has 14 amino acids. The DNA for the CDR3 is TGTGCCAGTAAATCGCAGGACAGTCTCGGGGGCTACACCTTC. This gives the protein CASKSQDSLGGYTF.

J is TRBJ2-1 and V is TRBV24-1; 9 bases fit TRBD2. The CDR3 has 15 amino acids. J gave up 7 bases and V 4 bases, and 7 bases lay outside the gene matches. Germline V CDR1 and CDR2: KGHDR, SFDVKD. In nucleotides, the CDR3 is TGTGCCACCAGTGACCCCAGCGGGAGGTGGAATGAGCAGTTCTTC. This sequence encodes CATSDPSGRWNEQFF.

Points on this clone: The junction departs from the called germline gene at one end, perhaps through a read error. The CDR3 DNA is TGTGCCAGCAGCGCCAGCGGTCTCGGCACAGACACGCAGTATTTT. This codes for CASSASGLGTDTQYF. The chain employs TRBV9 and TRBJ2-3, with D possibly being TRBD2 (5 bases). CDR1 is SGDLS and CDR2 is YYNGEE in the germline V gene. CDR3 length: 15 amino acids.

This chain uses TRBV28 with TRBJ2-7; a possible D gene is TRBD2 (5 bases). This CDR3 has 13 amino acids. CDR1 MDHEN and CDR2 SYDVKM come from the germline V gene. Trimming removed 6 bases from V and 0 bases from J, with 9 bases in between. The CDR3 DNA follows: TGTGCCAGCAGCCCCGACTACTCCTACGAGCAGTACTTC. Its protein product is CASSPDYSYEQYF.

The V gene is TRBV2, the J gene TRBJ2-7; 8 nucleotides align to TRBD1. With V trimmed by 5 bases and J by 6 bases, 6 bases remained unmatched. Germline CDR1 is SNHLY and CDR2 is FYNNEI. This CDR3 has 13 residues. The DNA of the CDR3 is TGTGCCAGCAGTCCGGACAGGGTTGGCGAGCAGTACTTC. This encodes CASSPDRVGEQYF.